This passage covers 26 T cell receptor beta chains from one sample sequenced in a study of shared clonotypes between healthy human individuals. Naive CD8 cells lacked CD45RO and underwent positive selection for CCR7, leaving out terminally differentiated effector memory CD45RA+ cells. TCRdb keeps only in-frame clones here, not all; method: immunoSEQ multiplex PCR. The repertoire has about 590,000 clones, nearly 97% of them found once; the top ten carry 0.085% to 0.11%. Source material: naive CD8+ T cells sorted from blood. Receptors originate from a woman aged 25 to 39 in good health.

CDR3 region: CASSIGTTVGELFF. For the CDR3, the DNA is TGTGCCAGTAGTATAGGCACCACGGTCGGGGAGCTGTTTTTT. The chain carries TRBV19 and TRBJ2-2; no clear D gene. CDR3 length: 14 residues. Germline CDR1 is LNHDA and CDR2 is SQIVND (reference sequence). V was cut by 1 base and J by 7 bases, with 10 bases left in between.

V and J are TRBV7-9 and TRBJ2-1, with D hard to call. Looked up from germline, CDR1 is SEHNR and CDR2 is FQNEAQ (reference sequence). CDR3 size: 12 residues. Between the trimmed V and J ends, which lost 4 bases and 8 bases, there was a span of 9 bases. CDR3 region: CASSSMDDEQFF. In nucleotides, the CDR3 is TGTGCCAGCAGCTCTATGGACGATGAGCAGTTCTTC.

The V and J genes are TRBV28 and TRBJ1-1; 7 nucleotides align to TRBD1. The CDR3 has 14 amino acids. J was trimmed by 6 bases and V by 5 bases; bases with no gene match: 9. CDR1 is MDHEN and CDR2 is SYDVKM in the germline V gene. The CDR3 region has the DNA TGTGCCAGCAGTGGTGACAGGGTTTCCTCTGAAGCTTTCTTT. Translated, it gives CASSGDRVSSEAFF.

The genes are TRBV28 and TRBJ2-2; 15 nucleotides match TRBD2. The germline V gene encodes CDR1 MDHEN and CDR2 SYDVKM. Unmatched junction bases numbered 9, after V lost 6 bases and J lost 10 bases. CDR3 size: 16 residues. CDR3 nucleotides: TGTGCCAGCAGCGCCCGGACTAGCGGGAGGGCCGCGGAGCTGTTTTTT. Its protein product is CASSARTSGRAAELFF.

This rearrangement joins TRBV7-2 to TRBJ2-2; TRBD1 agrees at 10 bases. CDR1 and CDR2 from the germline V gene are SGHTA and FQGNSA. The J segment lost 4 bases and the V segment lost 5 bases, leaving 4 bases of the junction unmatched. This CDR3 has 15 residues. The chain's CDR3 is CASSNRDRGTGELFF. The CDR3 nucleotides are TGTGCCAGCAGCAACCGGGACAGGGGCACCGGGGAGCTGTTTTTT. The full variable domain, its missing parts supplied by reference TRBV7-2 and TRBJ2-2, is GAGVSQSPSNKVTEKGKDVELRCDPISGHTALYWYRQSLGQGLEFLIYFQGNSAPDKSGLPSDRFSAERTGGSVSTLTIQRTQQEDSAVYLCASSNRDRGTGELFFGEGSRLTVL.

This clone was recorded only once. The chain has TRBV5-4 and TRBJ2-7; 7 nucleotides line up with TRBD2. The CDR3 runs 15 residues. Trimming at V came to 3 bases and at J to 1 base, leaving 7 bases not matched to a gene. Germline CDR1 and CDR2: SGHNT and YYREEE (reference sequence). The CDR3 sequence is CASSSERDASYEQYF. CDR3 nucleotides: TGTGCCAGCAGCTCGGAGCGGGACGCTTCCTACGAGCAGTACTTC.

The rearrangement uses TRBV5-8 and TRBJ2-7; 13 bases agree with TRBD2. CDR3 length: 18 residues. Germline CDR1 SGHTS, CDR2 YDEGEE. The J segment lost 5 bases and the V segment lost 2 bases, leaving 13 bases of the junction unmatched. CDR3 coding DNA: TGTGCCAGCAGCTTAACTCAGGTGGGGACTAGCGGGATACACGAGCAGTACTTC. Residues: CASSLTQVGTSGIHEQYF.

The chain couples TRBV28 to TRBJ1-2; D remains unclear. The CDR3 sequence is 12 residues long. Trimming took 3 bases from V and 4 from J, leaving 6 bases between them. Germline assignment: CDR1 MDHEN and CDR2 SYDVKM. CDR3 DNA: TGTGCCAGCAGTTTTAGCAGCTATGGCTACACCTTC. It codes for CASSFSSYGYTF.

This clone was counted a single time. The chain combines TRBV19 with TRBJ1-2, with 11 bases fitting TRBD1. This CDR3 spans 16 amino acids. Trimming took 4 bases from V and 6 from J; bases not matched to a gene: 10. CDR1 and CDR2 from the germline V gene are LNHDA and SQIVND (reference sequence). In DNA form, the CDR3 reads TGTGCCAGTAGTAACCCTAACGGACAGGGGGCCCATGGCTACACCTTC. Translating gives CASSNPNGQGAHGYTF. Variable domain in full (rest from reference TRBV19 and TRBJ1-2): DGGITQSPKYLFRKEGQNVTLSCEQNLNHDAMYWYRQDPGQGLRLIYYSQIVNDFQKGDIAEGYSVSREKKESFPLTVTSAQKNPTAFYLCASSNPNGQGAHGYTFGSGTRLTVV.

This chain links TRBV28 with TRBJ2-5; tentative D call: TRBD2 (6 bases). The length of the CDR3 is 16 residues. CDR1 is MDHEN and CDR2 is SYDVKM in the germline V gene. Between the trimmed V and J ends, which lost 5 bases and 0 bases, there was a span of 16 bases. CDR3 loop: CASSTDWEVDQETQYF. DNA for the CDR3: TGTGCCAGCAGTACAGACTGGGAGGTGGACCAAGAGACCCAGTACTTC.

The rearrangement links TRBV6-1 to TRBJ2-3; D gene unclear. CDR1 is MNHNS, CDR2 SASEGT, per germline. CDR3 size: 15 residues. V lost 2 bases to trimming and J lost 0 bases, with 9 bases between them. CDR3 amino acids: CASSESPTSTDTQYF. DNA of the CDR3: TGTGCCAGCAGTGAATCACCCACTAGCACAGATACGCAGTATTTT.

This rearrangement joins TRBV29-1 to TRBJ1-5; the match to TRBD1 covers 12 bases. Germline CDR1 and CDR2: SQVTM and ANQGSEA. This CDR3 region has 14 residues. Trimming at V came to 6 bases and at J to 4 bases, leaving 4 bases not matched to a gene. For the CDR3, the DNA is TGCAGCGTCGGGACAGGGGGCGTAAATCAGCCCCAGCATTTT. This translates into CSVGTGGVNQPQHF. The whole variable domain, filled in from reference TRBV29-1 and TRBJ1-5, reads SAVISQKPSRDICQRGTSLTIQCQVDSQVTMMFWYRQQPGQSLTLIATANQGSEATYESGFVIDKFPISRPNLTFSTLTVSNMSPEDSSIYLCSVGTGGVNQPQHFGDGTRLSIL.

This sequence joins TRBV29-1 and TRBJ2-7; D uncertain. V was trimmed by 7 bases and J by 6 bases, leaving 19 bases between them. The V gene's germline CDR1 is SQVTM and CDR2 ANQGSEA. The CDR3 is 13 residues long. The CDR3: CSGLTLPRGEQYF. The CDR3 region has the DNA TGCAGCGGCCTGACTCTCCCCCGAGGCGAGCAGTACTTC.

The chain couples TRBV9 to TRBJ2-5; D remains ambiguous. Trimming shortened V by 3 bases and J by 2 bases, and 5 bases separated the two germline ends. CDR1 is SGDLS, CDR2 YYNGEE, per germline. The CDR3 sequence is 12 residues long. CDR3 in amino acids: CASSDRQETQYF. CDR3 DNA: TGTGCCAGCAGCGACAGACAAGAGACCCAGTACTTC.

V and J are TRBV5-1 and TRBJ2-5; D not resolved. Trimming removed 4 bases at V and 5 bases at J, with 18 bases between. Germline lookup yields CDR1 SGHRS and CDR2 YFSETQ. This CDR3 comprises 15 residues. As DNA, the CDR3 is TGCGCCAGCAGCCCTGAGGACGGCCTCCGGGAGACCCAGTACTTC. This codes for CASSPEDGLRETQYF.

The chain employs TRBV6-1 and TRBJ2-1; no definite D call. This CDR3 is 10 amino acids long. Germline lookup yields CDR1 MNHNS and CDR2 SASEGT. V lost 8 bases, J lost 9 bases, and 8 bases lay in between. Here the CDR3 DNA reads TGTGCCAGCTACCAGATTGAGCAGTTCTTC. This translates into CASYQIEQFF.

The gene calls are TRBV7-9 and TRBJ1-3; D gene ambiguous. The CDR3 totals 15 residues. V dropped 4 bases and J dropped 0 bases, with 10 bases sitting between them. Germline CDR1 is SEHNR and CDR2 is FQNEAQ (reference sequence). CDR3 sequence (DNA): TGTGCCAGCAGCTGGATACAAGGCTCTGGAAACACCATATATTTT. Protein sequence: CASSWIQGSGNTIYF.

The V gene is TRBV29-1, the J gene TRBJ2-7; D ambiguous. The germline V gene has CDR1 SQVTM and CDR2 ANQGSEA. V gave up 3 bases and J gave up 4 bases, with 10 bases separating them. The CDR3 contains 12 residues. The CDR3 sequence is CSVEQSSYEQYF. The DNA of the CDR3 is TGCAGCGTTGAGCAGTCCTCTTACGAGCAGTACTTC.

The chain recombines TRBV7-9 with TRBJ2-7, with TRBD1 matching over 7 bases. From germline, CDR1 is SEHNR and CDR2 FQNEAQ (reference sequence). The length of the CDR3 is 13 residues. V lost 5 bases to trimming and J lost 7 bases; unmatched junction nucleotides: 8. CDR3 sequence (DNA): TGTGCCAGCAGCCCCAGACAGGGAGAAGAGCAGTACTTC. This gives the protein CASSPRQGEEQYF.

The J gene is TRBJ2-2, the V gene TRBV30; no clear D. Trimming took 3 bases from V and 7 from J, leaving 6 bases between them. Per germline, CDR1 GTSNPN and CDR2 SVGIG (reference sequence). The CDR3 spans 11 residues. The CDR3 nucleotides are TGTGCCTGGAGATGGGGCGGGGAGCTGTTTTTT. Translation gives CAWRWGGELFF.

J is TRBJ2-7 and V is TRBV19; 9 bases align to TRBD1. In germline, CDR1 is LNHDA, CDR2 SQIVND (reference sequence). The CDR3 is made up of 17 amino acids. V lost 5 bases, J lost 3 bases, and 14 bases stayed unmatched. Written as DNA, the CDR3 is TGTGCCAGTAGTGCACTTTTTTCCCGGGACAGGGACTACGAGCAGTACTTC. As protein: CASSALFSRDRDYEQYF.

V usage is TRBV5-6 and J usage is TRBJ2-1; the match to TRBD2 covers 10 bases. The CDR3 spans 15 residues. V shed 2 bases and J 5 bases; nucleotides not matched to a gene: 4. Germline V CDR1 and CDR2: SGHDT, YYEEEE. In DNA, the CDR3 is TGTGCCAGCAGCTTAGGACTAGCGGCAAACAATGAGCAGTTCTTC. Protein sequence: CASSLGLAANNEQFF.

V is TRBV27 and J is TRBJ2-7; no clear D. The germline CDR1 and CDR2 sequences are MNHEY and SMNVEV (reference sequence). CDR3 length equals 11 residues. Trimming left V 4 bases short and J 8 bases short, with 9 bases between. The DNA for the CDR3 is TGTGCCAGCAGTTCCTCCCTCAAGCAGTACTTC. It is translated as CASSSSLKQYF.

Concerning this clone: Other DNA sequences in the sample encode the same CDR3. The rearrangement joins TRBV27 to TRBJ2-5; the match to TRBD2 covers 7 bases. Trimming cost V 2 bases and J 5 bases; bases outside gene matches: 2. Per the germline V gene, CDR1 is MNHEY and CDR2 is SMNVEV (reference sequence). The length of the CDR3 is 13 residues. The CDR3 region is CASSLVGGETQYF. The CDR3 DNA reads TGTGCCAGCAGTTTAGTGGGGGGGGAGACCCAGTACTTC.

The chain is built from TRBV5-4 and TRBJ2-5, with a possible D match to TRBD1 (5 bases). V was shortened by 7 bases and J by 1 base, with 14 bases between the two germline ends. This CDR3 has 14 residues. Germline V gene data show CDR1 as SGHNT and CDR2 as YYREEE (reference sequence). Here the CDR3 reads CASAIRQGQETQYF. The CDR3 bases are TGTGCCAGCGCCATCCGTCAGGGCCAAGAGACCCAGTACTTC.

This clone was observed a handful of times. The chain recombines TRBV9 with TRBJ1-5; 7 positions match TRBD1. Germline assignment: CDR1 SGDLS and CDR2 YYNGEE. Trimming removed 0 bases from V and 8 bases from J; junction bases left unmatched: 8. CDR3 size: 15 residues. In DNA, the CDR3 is TGTGCCAGCAGCGTAGGGACAGGCTTCAAGGAGCCCCAGCATTTT. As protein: CASSVGTGFKEPQHF.